This is a list of T cell receptor beta chains from one sample in a study of chemoradiotherapy in HPV16-positive cancers. Profiling relied on immunoSEQ multiplex PCR, and the TCRdb table lists in-frame clones only, not all of them. This table has about 10,000 clones, around 66% appearing once. The sample was collected from a patient who underwent chemoradiotherapy. The receptors derive from a human donor with HPV-associated anogenital cancer. CDR3s include the opening cysteine and the closing phenylalanine or tryptophan. Fields, in order: J gene, D gene, clone size, V gene, CDR3 length, CDR3 DNA, CDR3 protein. D genes are given only for firm matches. Size tells how often a clone was seen (once, few, many) or the class of an expanded clone, and some rows leave it out.

J: TRBJ1-1; D: NA; size: NA; V: TRBV11-3; length: 14; DNA: TGTGCCAGCAGCTTAGCAAGGGGTTTCACTGAAGCTTTCTTT; CDR3: CASSLARGFTEAFF
J: TRBJ2-5; D: NA; size: few; V: TRBV30; length: 14; DNA: TGTGCCTGGAGTGTAAAGGGGCAGTCGGAGACCCAGTACTTC; CDR3: CAWSVKGQSETQYF
J: TRBJ2-5; D: NA; size: NA; V: TRBV27; length: 15; DNA: TGTGCCAGCAGTTTATCCCCGGCGGGACGGGAGACCCAGTACTTC; CDR3: CASSLSPAGRETQYF
J: TRBJ2-3; D: NA; size: NA; V: TRBV18; length: 14; DNA: TGTGCCAGCTCACCACCGGGAAACACAGATACGCAGTATTTT; CDR3: CASSPPGNTDTQYF
J: TRBJ2-1; D: NA; size: few; V: TRBV2; length: 18; DNA: TGTGCCAGCAGTGAAGCGCTTTTAAAGGGGGTTCCATACAATGAGCAGTTCTTC; CDR3: CASSEALLKGVPYNEQFF
J: TRBJ2-6; D: NA; size: NA; V: TRBV28; length: 18; DNA: TGTGCCAGCAGTTTCCTGAGACAGACCTACTCTGGGGCCAACGTCCTGACTTTC; CDR3: CASSFLRQTYSGANVLTF
J: TRBJ2-3; D: TRBD1; size: NA; V: TRBV27; length: 14; DNA: TGTGCCAGCAGCAAGGACAGGGTGTTAGATACGCAGTATTTT; CDR3: CASSKDRVLDTQYF
J: TRBJ2-7; D: NA; size: NA; V: TRBV18; length: 13; DNA: TGTGCCAGCTCACCGGGACGGATCTACGAGCAGTACTTC; CDR3: CASSPGRIYEQYF
J: TRBJ2-7; D: NA; size: NA; V: TRBV27; length: 15; DNA: TGTGCCAGCAGAACGGTCGGCGGTAACTCCTACGAGCAGTACTTC; CDR3: CASRTVGGNSYEQYF
J: TRBJ1-4; D: NA; size: NA; V: TRBV14; length: 13; DNA: TGTGCCAGCAGCCGGGGGGCCGGTGAAAAACTGTTTTTT; CDR3: CASSRGAGEKLFF
J: TRBJ1-3; D: TRBD1; size: NA; V: TRBV27; length: 14; DNA: TGTGCCAGCAGGCGGACAGGGCCTGGAAACACCATATATTTT; CDR3: CASRRTGPGNTIYF
J: TRBJ1-2; D: NA; size: few; V: TRBV27; length: 13; DNA: TGTGCCAGCGGACTGGGAGTGGGTTATGGCTACACCTTC; CDR3: CASGLGVGYGYTF
J: TRBJ2-5; D: NA; size: NA; V: TRBV4-1; length: 13; DNA: TGCGCCAGCAGCTGGACATTGGGGGAGACCCAGTACTTC; CDR3: CASSWTLGETQYF
J: TRBJ2-3; D: NA; size: few; V: TRBV19; length: 13; DNA: TGTGCCAGTAGTCCCTTTAGCACAGATACGCAGTATTTT; CDR3: CASSPFSTDTQYF
J: TRBJ2-1; D: TRBD2; size: NA; V: TRBV5-1; length: 16; DNA: TGCGCCAGCAGCATCTGGACTAGCGGGGGGTACAATGAGCAGTTCTTC; CDR3: CASSIWTSGGYNEQFF
J: TRBJ2-1; D: NA; size: few; V: TRBV7-6; length: 14; DNA: TGTGCCAGCAGCTTAGCTATAGCGAGGAATGAGCAGTTCTTC; CDR3: CASSLAIARNEQFF
J: TRBJ2-7; D: TRBD1; size: few; V: TRBV5-1; length: 14; DNA: TGCGCCAGCAGCTCCTTGACAGGGAGATACGAGCAGTACTTC; CDR3: CASSSLTGRYEQYF
J: TRBJ1-4; D: NA; size: NA; V: TRBV5-6; length: 14; DNA: TGTGCCAGCAGCTTGTTTACAGGGAATGAAAAACTGTTTTTT; CDR3: CASSLFTGNEKLFF
J: TRBJ2-5; D: NA; size: NA; V: TRBV5-1; length: 16; DNA: TGCGCCAGCAGCTTGGGGCGACTAGGCGTTGCGGAGACCCAGTACTTC; CDR3: CASSLGRLGVAETQYF
J: TRBJ1-1; D: NA; size: NA; V: TRBV2; length: 15; DNA: TGTGCCAGCTATTCAGGGACGGGGAAGAACACTGAAGCTTTCTTT; CDR3: CASYSGTGKNTEAFF
J: TRBJ1-1; D: NA; size: NA; V: TRBV28; length: 16; DNA: TGTGCCAGCAGTTTGAGTGGCAGTAGGCCGAACACTGAAGCTTTCTTT; CDR3: CASSLSGSRPNTEAFF
J: TRBJ1-1; D: NA; size: few; V: TRBV14; length: 14; DNA: TGTGCCACCTCTCTCACAGGGACGAACACTGAAGCTTTCTTT; CDR3: CATSLTGTNTEAFF
J: TRBJ2-7; D: NA; size: NA; V: TRBV7-6; length: 15; DNA: TGTGCCAGCAGCCACGAAGCTGGGTTGAACTACGAGCAGTACTTC; CDR3: CASSHEAGLNYEQYF
J: TRBJ2-1; D: TRBD2; size: few; V: TRBV13; length: 18; DNA: TGTGCCAGCTCAACCGGGACTAGCGGGGGGGGGTATCACAATGAGCAGTTCTTC; CDR3: CASSTGTSGGGYHNEQFF
J: TRBJ1-3; D: NA; size: NA; V: TRBV6-6; length: 14; DNA: TGTGCCAGCAGGGCAAGAGAAACTGGAAACACCATATATTTT; CDR3: CASRARETGNTIYF
J: TRBJ2-1; D: NA; size: NA; V: TRBV7-9; length: 13; DNA: TGTGCCAGCAGCTTAGTGTCCTCAAATGAGCAGTTCTTC; CDR3: CASSLVSSNEQFF